This TCR beta chain was observed in a study of T-cell memory formation after mild COVID-19. TCRdb fed the 5' RACE reads into MiXCR, producing one record per CDR3 protein. The sample holds over 150,000 distinct CDR3 sequences, 13% seen once. The CDR3 is 13 amino acids. V was clipped by 5 bases and J by 6 bases, with 14 bases between them. The germline V gene encodes CDR1 SGHTA and CDR2 FQGNSA. This receptor was obtained from a man younger than 30 who had mild COVID-19 (a few samples of this study predate the infection). Cell type and time point are not known. The chain is built from TRBV7-2 and TRBJ2-7, with a tentative D call TRBD2 (7 bases). Material for sequencing was PBMCs or a T cell subset sorted from them (not recorded which). CDR3: CASSPQGGGEQYF. The CDR3 coding sequence is TGTGCCAGCAGCCCACAGGGAGGGGGCGAGCAGTACTTC.